The 18 T cell receptor beta chains below were found in one sample sequenced in a study of neurological immune-mediated disorders. Using its own MiXCR run on the 5' RACE reads, TCRdb lists one record per CDR3 protein. The table records about 24,000 distinct CDR3 sequences, roughly an eighth of them present only once. The sample taken for sequencing was PBMCs. The receptors here all came from a woman between 40 and 50 years old with HTLV-1-associated myelopathy (HAM/TSP).

V and J are TRBV6-2 or TRBV6-3 and TRBJ2-7, with TRBD2 identical over 7 bases. This CDR3 has 15 residues. From germline, CDR1 is MNHEY and CDR2 SVGEGT. J lost 6 bases, V lost 6 bases, and 14 bases had no gene match. This CDR3 is CASRQLGLGPLEQYF. The CDR3 DNA reads TGTGCCAGCAGACAACTTGGACTAGGTCCCCTCGAGCAGTACTTC.

This clonotype was observed many times. The V call is TRBV10-3, the J call TRBJ2-7; D remains ambiguous. Germline V gene lookup returns CDR1 ENHRY and CDR2 SYGVKD. Trimming stripped 2 bases from V and 2 bases from J, with 4 bases between. The CDR3 has 12 amino acids. CDR3 loop: CAISENAYEQYF. In nucleotides, the CDR3 is TGTGCCATCAGTGAGAATGCCTACGAGCAGTACTTC.

This clonotype was recorded at least ten times. This CDR3 is CASSPGNRGGSGNTIYF. In DNA, the CDR3 is TGCGCCAGCAGCCCAGGCAACAGGGGAGGATCTGGAAACACCATATATTTT. The V call is TRBV4-1, the J call TRBJ1-3; TRBD1 matches 7 bases. Germline CDR1 and CDR2: MGHRA and YSYEKL. V trimming: 4 bases; J trimming: 1 base; junction bases outside the gene matches: 10. The CDR3 spans 17 residues.

The sample holds many counts of this clonotype. The chain carries TRBV12-3 or TRBV12-4 and TRBJ2-7; 12 bases match TRBD2. The V gene end was trimmed by 10 bases and the J gene end by 6 bases; junction bases not matched to a gene: 7. This CDR3 contains 13 residues. CDR3 sequence: CATSLAGGSEQYF. CDR3 bases: TGTGCCACCTCGCTAGCGGGGGGGAGCGAGCAGTACTTC.

This clonotype was counted at least ten times. The V and J genes are TRBV7-9 and TRBJ2-5, with TRBD2 matching over 7 bases. After removal of 5 bases from V and 4 bases from J, the junction contained 7 bases not matched to a gene. CDR1 and CDR2 (germline): SEHNR, FQNEAQ (reference sequence). The CDR3 consists of 14 residues. This CDR3 is CASSKQTSAETQYF. CDR3 nucleotide sequence: TGTGCCAGCAGCAAACAAACTAGCGCAGAGACCCAGTACTTC.

This clonotype was seen ten or more times. V and J are TRBV5-5 and TRBJ2-3; D not resolved. Germline values: CDR1 SGHKS, CDR2 YYEKEE (reference sequence). The CDR3 length is 14 residues. Trimming took off 0 bases at V and 1 base at J, with 6 bases between the two ends. CDR3 DNA: TGTGCCAGCAGCTTGGAGGTCCGCACAGATACGCAGTATTTT. The encoded protein is CASSLEVRTDTQYF.

The chain combines TRBV5-1 with TRBJ2-4; the match to TRBD1 covers 7 bases. Germline assignment: CDR1 SGHRS and CDR2 YFSETQ. J gave up 6 bases and V 4 bases, and 13 bases lay outside the gene matches. CDR3 length: 16 amino acids. The CDR3 spells CASSARDTQGVNIQYF. In DNA form, the CDR3 reads TGCGCCAGCAGCGCACGGGACACCCAGGGGGTAAACATTCAGTACTTC. Variable domain in full (rest from reference TRBV5-1 and TRBJ2-4): KAGVTQTPRYLIKTRGQQVTLSCSPISGHRSVSWYQQTPGQGLQFLFEYFSETQRNKGNFPGRFSGRQFSNSRSEMNVSTLELGDSALYLCASSARDTQGVNIQYFGAGTRLSVL.

The J gene is TRBJ1-2, the V gene TRBV20-1; no clear D gene. The CDR3 sequence is 12 residues long. Trimming took 0 bases from V and 6 from J, leaving 8 bases between them. CDR1 is DFQATT, CDR2 SNEGSKA, per germline (reference sequence). CDR3 nucleotides: TGCAGTGCTAGAGAGGAGAGCCATGGCTACACCTTC. Translating it yields CSAREESHGYTF.

The table lists this clonotype with many counts. The rearrangement uses TRBV24-1 and TRBJ2-2, with TRBD1 identical over 9 bases. The CDR3 sequence is 13 residues long. V lost 5 bases and J lost 6; bases outside the gene matches: 0. Germline V gene data show CDR1 as KGHDR and CDR2 as SFDVKD. The CDR3 coding sequence is TGTGCCACCAGTGGACAGGGGGCCGGGGAGCTGTTTTTT. It yields the protein CATSGQGAGELFF.

This clonotype was seen ten or more times. This chain uses TRBV20-1 with TRBJ2-7, with D possibly being TRBD1 or TRBD2 (6 bases each). V was clipped by 5 bases and J by 0 bases, with 17 bases between them. Germline V lookup: CDR1 DFQATT, CDR2 SNEGSKA (reference sequence). This CDR3 contains 15 residues. CDR3 nucleotides: TGCAGTGCTGGGGGTCGAGGGGGGAGCTCCTACGAGCAGTACTTC. Protein sequence: CSAGGRGGSSYEQYF.

Of note for this clonotype: Mismatch with germline at one junction end may stem from a read error. The chain combines TRBV13 with TRBJ2-3, with D tentatively TRBD1 (6 bases). CDR1 PRHDT and CDR2 FYEKMQ come from the germline V gene (reference sequence). There are 16 residues in the CDR3. The CDR3 reads CSSGTRTDTFTDTQYF. CDR3 nucleotides: TGTTCCAGCGGCACAAGGACAGATACCTTCACAGATACGCAGTATTTT.

This clonotype has a count of ten or more. The V call is TRBV11-2, the J call TRBJ2-7; a possible D gene is TRBD1 (5 bases). CDR3 length equals 13 residues. The V end was cut by 4 bases, the J end by 7 bases, with 14 bases between. The germline gives CDR1 SGHAT, CDR2 FQNNGV. CDR3 region: CASSSASQGEQYV. CDR3 coding DNA: TGTGCCAGCAGCTCTGCGTCCCAGGGAGAGCAGTACGTC.

This clonotype has at least ten counts. The chain couples TRBV2 to TRBJ1-2; 7 positions agree with TRBD1. This CDR3 has 15 amino acids. In germline, CDR1 is SNHLY, CDR2 FYNNEI. The junction had 7 bases not matched to a gene; V was cut back by 4 bases and J by 2 bases. The CDR3 protein is CASSALQGGNYGYTF. DNA for the CDR3: TGTGCCAGCAGTGCCCTCCAGGGGGGGAACTATGGCTACACCTTC.

This clonotype was counted ten times or more. The chain employs TRBV5-1 and TRBJ1-1; TRBD1 might be the D (5 bases). V was shortened by 0 bases and J by 8 bases, with 29 bases between the two germline ends. Germline CDR1 reads SGHRS; CDR2 reads YFSETQ. CDR3 size: 19 residues. The CDR3 DNA is TGCGCCAGCAGCTTGGCCGCGGATGGGGTAAGGCAGGGTGATGACGAAGCTTTCTTT. Its translation: CASSLAADGVRQGDDEAFF.

This clonotype was found many times. The chain combines TRBV20-1 with TRBJ2-3; no reliable D call. V was trimmed by 0 bases and J by 2 bases, leaving 3 bases between them. This CDR3 contains 12 residues. Germline lookup yields CDR1 DFQATT and CDR2 SNEGSKA (reference sequence). The CDR3 DNA follows: TGCAGTGCTAGAGATCTCACAGATACGCAGTATTTT. Translation: CSARDLTDTQYF.

This clonotype was detected many times. The chain's CDR3 is CASSYEGPYNEQFF. CDR3 nucleotide sequence: TGTGCCAGCAGTTACGAGGGGCCCTACAATGAGCAGTTCTTC. The rearrangement joins TRBV6-2 or TRBV6-3 to TRBJ2-1, with D perhaps TRBD1 or TRBD2 (5 bases each). CDR1 and CDR2 (germline): MNHEY, SVGEGT. V was clipped by 2 bases and J by 2 bases, with 7 bases between them. The CDR3 runs to 14 residues.

This clonotype occurred many times. The V gene is TRBV5-1, the J gene TRBJ2-6; D remains ambiguous. CDR3 size: 14 residues. V was trimmed by 1 base and J by 4 bases, leaving 6 bases between them. Germline loops: CDR1 SGHRS, CDR2 YFSETQ. The CDR3 DNA reads as TGCGCCAGCAGCTTGTCAATGGGGGCCAACGTCCTGACTTTC. Translation: CASSLSMGANVLTF.

This clonotype was recorded at least ten times. The V and J genes are TRBV25-1 and TRBJ1-5; unclear D gene. V lost 6 bases, J lost 5 bases, and 5 bases lay in between. Germline lookup yields CDR1 MGHDK and CDR2 SYGVNS. The CDR3 loop spans 11 amino acids. The CDR3 sequence: CASSPDQPQHF. The CDR3 nucleotides are TGTGCCAGCAGCCCCGATCAGCCCCAGCATTTT. The full variable domain, with the rest looked up from reference TRBV25-1 and TRBJ1-5, is EADIYQTPRYLVIGTGKKITLECSQTMGHDKMYWYQQDPGMELHLIHYSYGVNSTEKGDLSSESTVSRIRTEHFPLTLESARPSHTSQYLCASSPDQPQHFGDGTRLSIL.